This TCR beta chain was retrieved from a study of blood T cell repertoires in COVID-19. Study details: The United States, Italy and Spain provided the acute and convalescent COVID-19 samples. T cells, B-cell-depleted T cells, or PBMCs supplied cDNA or gDNA.

Original data processing: Counts of nucleated cells, estimated from reference gene primer amplification, were obtained. Clones were read by immunoSEQ multiplex PCR, and TCRdb kept only the in-frame ones, dropping some. V, J and clone size were drawn from that table, and D and trimming were deduced from the DNA. The table has fewer than 150,000 clones, around 88% seen once. V was shortened by 0 bases and J by 4 bases, with 15 bases between the two germline ends. The CDR3 consists of 16 residues. Per the germline V gene, CDR1 is LGHNT and CDR2 is FRNRAP. The V and J genes are TRBV12-5 and TRBJ1-1; D remains unclear. This TCR came from a human donor in a cohort sampled during active COVID-19. Source material: peripheral blood. The CDR3 coding sequence is TGTGCTAGTGGTTTGGTACCTAAAGGAGGGTGCACTGAAGCTTTCTTT. Translating gives CASGLVPKGGCTEAFF.